Each of the 30 T cell receptor beta chains below was sequenced from the same sample in a study of shared clonotypes between healthy human individuals. Sequencing used immunoSEQ multiplex PCR; TCRdb keeps in-frame clones, though not all of them. The repertoire holds 600,000 to 750,000 clones, less than 95% seen once, with 34% in the top ten. The sequencing input was memory CD8+ T cells from PBMCs. Noted subset: CD45RO+ cells pooled with CCR7-negative TemRA cells. The source of these receptors is a man between 18 and 35 years old in good health. Some clones in this sample may be carry-over from other donors' samples.

This chain joins TRBV10-3 and TRBJ2-7; 10 bases line up with TRBD2. Germline CDR1 ENHRY, CDR2 SYGVKD. J lost 1 base, V lost 0 bases, and 18 bases had no gene match. This CDR3 is 21 amino acids long. The CDR3 here is CAISESFRHVAGGPLSYEQYF. DNA for the CDR3: TGTGCCATCAGTGAGTCTTTCAGACACGTAGCGGGAGGACCGCTTTCCTACGAGCAGTACTTC.

This chain joins TRBV2 and TRBJ2-3, with a tentative D call TRBD2 (6 bases). V lost 7 bases and J 2 bases, leaving 13 bases between the germline ends. The CDR3 runs 14 residues. CDR1 and CDR2 (germline): SNHLY, FYNNEI. The CDR3 loop is CASMQRAVTDTQYF. CDR3 nucleotide sequence: TGTGCCAGCATGCAGCGGGCAGTCACAGATACGCAGTATTTT. The entire variable domain, with the rest obtained from reference TRBV2 and TRBJ2-3, is as follows: EPEVTQTPSHQVTQMGQEVILRCVPISNHLYFYWYRQILGQKVEFLVSFYNNEISEKSEIFDDQFSVERPDGSNFTLKIRSTKLEDSAMYFCASMQRAVTDTQYFGPGTRLTVL.

This rearrangement joins TRBV5-1 to TRBJ1-4; a possible D gene is TRBD1 (5 bases). Trimming took off 0 bases at V and 4 bases at J, with 7 bases between the two ends. CDR3 size: 14 residues. The germline gives CDR1 SGHRS, CDR2 YFSETQ. For the CDR3, the DNA is TGCGCCAGCAGCTTGGAAGGGGATAATGAAAAACTGTTTTTT. This gives the protein CASSLEGDNEKLFF.

The chain carries TRBV28 and TRBJ2-7; D may be TRBD2 (6 bases). The CDR3 is made up of 14 amino acids. CDR1 MDHEN and CDR2 SYDVKM come from the germline V gene. Deletions cut 4 bases from V and 3 bases from J, with 13 bases between. The CDR3 nucleotides read TGTGCCAGCAGTTGGGGCGGGACTGTCTACGAGCAGTACTTC. Translating it yields CASSWGGTVYEQYF.

V gene TRBV4-3 combines with J gene TRBJ2-2, with TRBD1 matching 10 bases. The germline V gene encodes CDR1 LGHNA and CDR2 YSLEER. J lost 0 bases, V lost 2 bases, and 6 bases had no gene match. The CDR3 loop spans 18 amino acids. The CDR3, as DNA: TGCGCCAGCAGCCAACGATGGGGACAGGGGCCGAACACCGGGGAGCTGTTTTTT. Translation gives CASSQRWGQGPNTGELFF.

The CDR3 region is CASSQAAILGSDEQFF. In nucleotides, the CDR3 is TGCGCCAGCAGCCAAGCGGCGATTCTGGGGAGCGATGAGCAGTTCTTC. V usage is TRBV4-3 and J usage is TRBJ2-1; D might be TRBD2 (5 bases). Trimming shortened V by 1 base and J by 8 bases, and 18 bases separated the two germline ends. The length of the CDR3 is 16 residues. Looked up from germline, CDR1 is LGHNA and CDR2 is YSLEER.

This chain connects TRBV2 to TRBJ1-1; maybe TRBD1 (6 bases). This CDR3 spans 15 amino acids. The germline V and J ends were trimmed by 6 bases and 6 bases, with 20 bases remaining between them. CDR1 and CDR2 from the germline V gene are SNHLY and FYNNEI. CDR3 sequence (DNA): TGTGCCAGCAGCCCTAGTCCCGGGGGGCTCGCTGAAGCTTTCTTT. It translates to CASSPSPGGLAEAFF.

The CDR3, as DNA: TGTGCCAGCAGCCCCGGACAGGGAGTAGTTTACGAGCAGTACTTC. Its translation: CASSPGQGVVYEQYF. The gene calls are TRBV7-9 and TRBJ2-7, with 8 bases matching TRBD1. This CDR3 is built from 15 residues. Germline CDR1 SEHNR, CDR2 FQNEAQ (reference sequence). V was clipped by 5 bases and J by 4 bases; unmatched bases: 10. The entire variable domain, with the rest obtained from reference TRBV7-9 and TRBJ2-7, is as follows: DTGVSQNPRHKITKRGQNVTFRCDPISEHNRLYWYRQTLGQGPEFLTYFQNEAQLEKSRLLSDRFSAERPKGSFSTLEIQRTEQGDSAMYLCASSPGQGVVYEQYFGPGTRLTVT.

The chain has TRBV28 and TRBJ1-5, with D perhaps TRBD1 (5 bases). Per germline, CDR1 MDHEN and CDR2 SYDVKM. The V end was cut by 5 bases, the J end by 5 bases, with 19 bases between. There are 16 residues in the CDR3. The CDR3 DNA reads TGTGCCAGCAGTCCCTCCCGGGCCGCAGGGCATCAGCCCCAGCATTTT. It codes for CASSPSRAAGHQPQHF.

The gene calls are TRBV5-4 and TRBJ2-7; 8 bases align to TRBD2. The CDR3 covers 17 residues. Trimming took 2 bases from V and 0 from J; bases not matched to a gene: 10. CDR1 is SGHNT, CDR2 YYREEE, per germline (reference sequence). CDR3 sequence reads: CASSFFSKRELSYEQYF. In nucleotides, the CDR3 is TGTGCCAGCAGCTTTTTCTCGAAGCGGGAGCTCTCCTACGAGCAGTACTTC.

V and J are TRBV9 and TRBJ2-2, with no clear D. Germline V CDR1 and CDR2: SGDLS, YYNGEE. V lost 3 bases, J lost 3 bases, and 12 bases lay in between. The CDR3 extends over 15 amino acids. CDR3 coding DNA: TGTGCCAGCAGCGAGAGAGCCGTCTACACCGGGGAGCTGTTTTTT. It encodes CASSERAVYTGELFF.

V usage is TRBV7-8 and J usage is TRBJ2-6; possibly TRBD2 for D (5 bases). Germline CDR1 SGHVS, CDR2 FQNEAQ. V was shortened by 2 bases and J by 2 bases, with 13 bases between the two germline ends. The CDR3 sequence is 17 residues long. The DNA for the CDR3 is TGTGCCAGCAGCTTAATGGTCGGGGAACCTGGGGCCAACGTCCTGACTTTC. Encoded protein: CASSLMVGEPGANVLTF.

The chain is built from TRBV28 and TRBJ2-7, with D tentatively TRBD2 (5 bases). The CDR3 has 14 residues. V was shortened by 7 bases and J by 4 bases, with 17 bases between the two germline ends. Germline V gene data show CDR1 as MDHEN and CDR2 as SYDVKM. The CDR3 reads CASTYSGSLYEQYF. The CDR3 region has the DNA TGTGCCAGCACTTACTCGGGATCCTTATACGAGCAGTACTTC.

This sequence joins TRBV6-6 and TRBJ2-2; TRBD2 agrees at 10 bases. Germline CDR1 is MNHNY and CDR2 is SVGAGI (reference sequence). The V gene end was trimmed by 2 bases and the J gene end by 5 bases; junction bases not matched to a gene: 5. This CDR3 has 16 amino acids. CDR3 sequence reads: CASSYALAGDTGELFF. Written as DNA, the CDR3 is TGTGCCAGCAGTTACGCGCTAGCGGGAGATACCGGGGAGCTGTTTTTT.

CDR3 DNA sequence: TGCGCCAGCAGCCGGCTGATGGGTCCCGATCAGCCCCAGCATTTT. It specifies CASSRLMGPDQPQHF. This rearrangement joins TRBV4-3 to TRBJ1-5, with D unclear. The ends were cut back, 4 bases at V and 5 bases at J, with 15 bases in the middle. Germline CDR1 LGHNA, CDR2 YSLEER. There are 15 residues in the CDR3.

This chain uses TRBV7-8 with TRBJ2-6; unclear D gene. V dropped 2 bases and J dropped 4 bases, with 6 bases sitting between them. The CDR3 loop spans 14 amino acids. Germline values: CDR1 SGHVS, CDR2 FQNEAQ. Written as DNA, the CDR3 is TGTGCCAGCAGCTTATTGTTAGGGGCCAACGTCCTGACTTTC. The encoded protein is CASSLLLGANVLTF. The whole variable domain, filled in from reference TRBV7-8 and TRBJ2-6, reads GAGVSQSPRYKVAKRGQDVALRCDPISGHVSLFWYQQALGQGPEFLTYFQNEAQLDKSGLPSDRFFAERPEGSVSTLKIQRTQQEDSAVYLCASSLLLGANVLTFGAGSRLTVL.

The V and J genes are TRBV7-6 and TRBJ2-2; no reliable D call. This CDR3 comprises 13 residues. Germline V gene data show CDR1 as SGHVS and CDR2 as FNYEAQ. Trimming removed 2 bases at V and 7 bases at J, with 8 bases between. The CDR3 coding sequence is TGTGCCAGCAGCTTACGTCGTAACGGGGAGCTGTTTTTT. Translated, it gives CASSLRRNGELFF.

This chain joins TRBV28 and TRBJ2-7; 7 positions match TRBD1. The CDR3 contains 15 residues. After removal of 5 bases from V and 2 bases from J, the junction contained 9 bases not matched to a gene. Germline V gives CDR1 MDHEN, CDR2 SYDVKM. CDR3 sequence: CASSTGQVGTYEQYF. DNA of the CDR3: TGTGCCAGCAGTACCGGACAGGTTGGAACCTACGAGCAGTACTTC.

The gene calls are TRBV19 and TRBJ1-1, with D maybe TRBD1 (6 bases). The CDR3 loop spans 14 amino acids. Trimming shortened V by 5 bases and J by 3 bases, and 13 bases separated the two germline ends. Germline V gene data show CDR1 as LNHDA and CDR2 as SQIVND (reference sequence). The chain's CDR3 is CASSFRGRDTEAFF. CDR3 sequence (DNA): TGTGCCAGTAGTTTCCGGGGGCGGGACACTGAAGCTTTCTTT.

CDR3: CASSLTPGLAGRGETQYF. Written as DNA, the CDR3 is TGTGCCAGCAGCTTAACGCCGGGACTAGCGGGACGCGGGGAGACCCAGTACTTC. This chain links TRBV7-3 with TRBJ2-5, with 13 bases lining up with TRBD2. The germline V gene has CDR1 SGHTA and CDR2 FQGTGA. V was pared by 0 bases and J by 5 bases, with 9 bases of the junction left unmatched. This CDR3 contains 18 residues. The full variable domain, completed using reference TRBV7-3 and TRBJ2-5, is GAGVSQTPSNKVTEKGKYVELRCDPISGHTALYWYRQSLGQGPEFLIYFQGTGAADDSGLPNDRFFAVRPEGSVSTLKIQRTERGDSAVYLCASSLTPGLAGRGETQYFGPGTRLLVL.

The V call is TRBV15, the J call TRBJ1-5, with D perhaps matching TRBD1 (6 bases). The germline V and J ends were trimmed by 3 bases and 6 bases, with 12 bases remaining between them. The germline V gene encodes CDR1 LNHNV and CDR2 YYDKDF (reference sequence). CDR3 size: 14 residues. The CDR3 is CATSRNRVGQPQHF. In nucleotides, the CDR3 is TGTGCCACCAGCAGGAACAGGGTTGGTCAGCCCCAGCATTTT.

The gene calls are TRBV28 and TRBJ2-7; D not resolved. This CDR3 has 14 residues. Germline V gene data show CDR1 as MDHEN and CDR2 as SYDVKM. The V end was cut by 4 bases, the J end by 6 bases, with 16 bases between. The CDR3 nucleotides read TGTGCCAGCAGTTCCCGGGCCTGGGTAGGCGAGCAGTACTTC. Protein: CASSSRAWVGEQYF. Based on the CDR3 plus reference TRBV28 and TRBJ2-7, the full variable domain is DVKVTQSSRYLVKRTGEKVFLECVQDMDHENMFWYRQDPGLGLRLIYFSYDVKMKEKGDIPEGYSVSREKKERFSLILESASTNQTSMYLCASSSRAWVGEQYFGPGTRLTVT.

The CDR3 region is CASSSGSGEGNNEQFF. The CDR3 DNA reads TGTGCCAGCAGCTCCGGCAGCGGGGAGGGGAACAATGAGCAGTTCTTC. V is TRBV7-9 and J is TRBJ2-1, with 7 bases aligning to TRBD2. The CDR3 extends over 16 amino acids. Unmatched junction bases numbered 11, after V lost 4 bases and J lost 5 bases. Per the germline V gene, CDR1 is SEHNR and CDR2 is FQNEAQ (reference sequence).

V and J are TRBV9 and TRBJ2-5; D remains unclear. Germline V CDR1 and CDR2: SGDLS, YYNGEE. This CDR3 is 15 amino acids long. V was clipped by 0 bases and J by 4 bases, with 13 bases between them. The CDR3 DNA sequence: TGTGCCAGCAGCGTAGCTCGGACCCTCGGAGAGACCCAGTACTTC. It specifies CASSVARTLGETQYF.

J is TRBJ2-1 and V is TRBV29-1; D gene unclear. Trimming removed 3 bases from V and 9 bases from J, with 6 bases in between. The CDR3 runs 10 residues. CDR1 and CDR2 (germline): SQVTM, ANQGSEA. CDR3 loop: CSVEGSEQFF. Here the CDR3 DNA reads TGCAGCGTTGAGGGAAGTGAGCAGTTCTTC.

The rearrangement uses TRBV6-1 and TRBJ1-1, with a weak D call TRBD1 (5 bases). Germline-derived CDR1 and CDR2 are MNHNS and SASEGT. This CDR3 has 15 residues. V was trimmed by 5 bases and J by 6 bases, leaving 19 bases between them. CDR3 bases: TGTGCCAGCAGTAACCGCTGGGGCAGGGCGGCTGAAGCTTTCTTT. This gives the protein CASSNRWGRAAEAFF.

The chain is built from TRBV18 and TRBJ2-7; D remains ambiguous. The CDR3 runs to 11 residues. The germline V gene has CDR1 KGHSH and CDR2 LQKENI. Trimming shortened V by 2 bases and J by 7 bases, and 6 bases separated the two germline ends. CDR3 loop: CASSPGLEQYF. The CDR3 DNA reads TGTGCCAGCTCACCAGGGTTGGAGCAGTACTTC.

The rearrangement links TRBV28 to TRBJ2-1; D is possibly TRBD2 (6 bases). Germline V gene sequence: CDR1 MDHEN, CDR2 SYDVKM. V lost 5 bases, J lost 8 bases, and 19 bases lay in between. The CDR3 has 15 amino acids. In DNA, the CDR3 is TGTGCCAGCAGTGATAGCGGTAGGGCCTCCGATGAGCAGTTCTTC. As protein: CASSDSGRASDEQFF. Looking up the rest from reference TRBV28 and TRBJ2-1 gives the full variable domain: DVKVTQSSRYLVKRTGEKVFLECVQDMDHENMFWYRQDPGLGLRLIYFSYDVKMKEKGDIPEGYSVSREKKERFSLILESASTNQTSMYLCASSDSGRASDEQFFGPGTRLTVL.

DNA of the CDR3: TGTGCCAGCAGTCTAACCCCCACCTACAATGAGCAGTTCTTC. This translates into CASSLTPTYNEQFF. V is TRBV27 and J is TRBJ2-1; D unresolved. The CDR3 extends over 14 amino acids. Trimming cost V 5 bases and J 2 bases, with 10 bases left between them. Per germline, CDR1 MNHEY and CDR2 SMNVEV (reference sequence).

CDR3 sequence: CASSLPSGRSSYEQYF. CDR3 nucleotide sequence: TGTGCCAGCAGTTTACCTAGCGGGAGGAGCTCCTACGAGCAGTACTTC. The rearrangement joins TRBV28 to TRBJ2-7; 11 bases match TRBD2. Germline CDR1 and CDR2: MDHEN and SYDVKM. With 2 bases clipped from V and 0 bases from J, the junction kept 3 bases outside the gene matches. The CDR3 runs 16 residues.